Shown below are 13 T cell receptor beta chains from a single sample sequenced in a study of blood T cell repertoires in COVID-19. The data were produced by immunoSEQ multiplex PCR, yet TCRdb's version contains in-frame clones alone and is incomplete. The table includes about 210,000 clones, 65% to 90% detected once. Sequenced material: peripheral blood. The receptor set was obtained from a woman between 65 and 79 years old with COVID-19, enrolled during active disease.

The CDR3 spells CATSSGQLPPYEQYF. The CDR3 coding sequence is TGTGCCACCAGCAGCGGACAGCTGCCGCCCTACGAGCAGTACTTC. The chain couples TRBV15 to TRBJ2-7; TRBD1 is a possible D gene (6 bases). Germline V lookup: CDR1 LNHNV, CDR2 YYDKDF (reference sequence). The V gene lost 3 bases and the J gene lost 2 bases, with 14 bases spanning the gap. This CDR3 has 15 residues.

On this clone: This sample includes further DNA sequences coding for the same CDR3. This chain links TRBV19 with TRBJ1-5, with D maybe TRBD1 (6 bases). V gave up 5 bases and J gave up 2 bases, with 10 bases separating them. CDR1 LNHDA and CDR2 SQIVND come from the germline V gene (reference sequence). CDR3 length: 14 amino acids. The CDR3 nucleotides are TGTGCCAGTAGTTCGACAGGAGGCAATCAGCCCCAGCATTTT. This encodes CASSSTGGNQPQHF.

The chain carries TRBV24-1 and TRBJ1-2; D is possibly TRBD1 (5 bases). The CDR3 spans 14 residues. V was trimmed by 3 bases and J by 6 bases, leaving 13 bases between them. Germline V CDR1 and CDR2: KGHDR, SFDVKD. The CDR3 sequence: CATSDPGLPDGYTF. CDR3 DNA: TGTGCCACCAGTGATCCGGGACTGCCCGATGGCTACACCTTC.

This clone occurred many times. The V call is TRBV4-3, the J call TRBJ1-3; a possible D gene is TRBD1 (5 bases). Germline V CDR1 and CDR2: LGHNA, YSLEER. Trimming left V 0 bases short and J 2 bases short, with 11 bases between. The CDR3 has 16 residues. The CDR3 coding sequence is TGCGCCAGCAGCCAAGATCTGACAGAAACTGGAAACACCATATATTTT. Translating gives CASSQDLTETGNTIYF.

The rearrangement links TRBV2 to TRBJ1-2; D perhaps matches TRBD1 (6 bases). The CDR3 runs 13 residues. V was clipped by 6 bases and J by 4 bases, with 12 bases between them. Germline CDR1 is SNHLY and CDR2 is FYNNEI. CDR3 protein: CASRPDRLYGYTF. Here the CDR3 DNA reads TGTGCCAGCAGACCCGACAGGCTCTATGGCTACACCTTC.

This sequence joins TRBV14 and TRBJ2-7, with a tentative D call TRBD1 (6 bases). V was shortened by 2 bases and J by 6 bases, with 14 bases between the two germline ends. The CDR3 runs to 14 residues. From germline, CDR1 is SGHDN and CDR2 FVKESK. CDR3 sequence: CASSQTLNRVEQYF. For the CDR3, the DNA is TGTGCCAGCAGCCAAACCCTAAACAGGGTCGAGCAGTACTTC.

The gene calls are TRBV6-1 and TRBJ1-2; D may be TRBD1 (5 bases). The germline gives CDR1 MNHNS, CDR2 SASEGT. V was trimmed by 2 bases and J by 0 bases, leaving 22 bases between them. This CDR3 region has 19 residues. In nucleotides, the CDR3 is TGTGCCAGCAGTGAACTGGGGCTGAGCGCCTCTGCCTCTAACTATGGCTACACCTTC. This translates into CASSELGLSASASNYGYTF.

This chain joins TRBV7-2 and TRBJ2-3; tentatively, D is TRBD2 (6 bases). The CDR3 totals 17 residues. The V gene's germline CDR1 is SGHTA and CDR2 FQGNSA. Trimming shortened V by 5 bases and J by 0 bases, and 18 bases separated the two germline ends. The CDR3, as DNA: TGTGCCAGCAGCAAGCGCCCCCTAGCGCATAGCACAGATACGCAGTATTTT. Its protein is CASSKRPLAHSTDTQYF.

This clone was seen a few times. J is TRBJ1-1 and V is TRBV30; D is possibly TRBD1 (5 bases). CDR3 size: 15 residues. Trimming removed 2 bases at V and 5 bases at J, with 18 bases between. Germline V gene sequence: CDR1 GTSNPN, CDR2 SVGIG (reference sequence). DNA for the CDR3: TGTGCCTGGAGTCTGGACAATATGAGGTTAACTGAAGCTTTCTTT. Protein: CAWSLDNMRLTEAFF.

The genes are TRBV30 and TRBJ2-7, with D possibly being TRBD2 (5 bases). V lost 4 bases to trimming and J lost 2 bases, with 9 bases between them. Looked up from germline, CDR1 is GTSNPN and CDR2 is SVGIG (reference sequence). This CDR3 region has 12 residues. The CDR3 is CAWNPGTYEQYF. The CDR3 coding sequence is TGTGCCTGGAACCCGGGAACCTACGAGCAGTACTTC.

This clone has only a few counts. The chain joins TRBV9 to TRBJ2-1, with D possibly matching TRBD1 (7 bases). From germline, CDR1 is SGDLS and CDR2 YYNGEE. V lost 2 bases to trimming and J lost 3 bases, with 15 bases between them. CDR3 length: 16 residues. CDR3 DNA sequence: TGTGCCAGCAGCGTTGGAGGGGGCCGCGACTACAATGAGCAGTTCTTC. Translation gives CASSVGGGRDYNEQFF. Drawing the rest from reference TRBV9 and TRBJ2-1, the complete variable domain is DSGVTQTPKHLITATGQRVTLRCSPRSGDLSVYWYQQSLDQGLQFLIQYYNGEERAKGNILERFSAQQFPDLHSELNLSSLELGDSALYFCASSVGGGRDYNEQFFGPGTRLTVL.

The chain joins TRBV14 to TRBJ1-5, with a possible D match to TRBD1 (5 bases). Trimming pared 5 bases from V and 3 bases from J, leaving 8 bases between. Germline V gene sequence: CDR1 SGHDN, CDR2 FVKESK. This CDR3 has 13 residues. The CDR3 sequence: CASSFGHNQPQHF. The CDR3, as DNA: TGTGCCAGCAGCTTCGGACACAATCAGCCCCAGCATTTT.

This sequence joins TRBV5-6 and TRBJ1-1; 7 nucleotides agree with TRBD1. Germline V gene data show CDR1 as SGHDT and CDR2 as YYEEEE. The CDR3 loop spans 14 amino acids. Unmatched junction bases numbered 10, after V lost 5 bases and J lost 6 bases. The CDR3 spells CASSYTGEEAEAFF. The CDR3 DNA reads TGTGCCAGCAGTTATACAGGGGAAGAGGCTGAAGCTTTCTTT.